Listed below are T cell receptor beta chains from one sample, sequenced in a study of OX40 agonist ivuxolimab in advanced cancers. Produced via immunoSEQ multiplex PCR; TCRdb's table is partial and in-frame only. The table has 57,000 or so clones, approximately 80% seen once. The material was CD4+ or CD8+ T cells sorted from blood, obtained in a trial of the OX40 agonist ivuxolimab. These receptors all come from an adult with an advanced solid tumor such as melanoma, head and neck, liver or kidney cancer. Both conserved end residues are part of each CDR3. D genes are given only for firm matches. Clone size is stated in some rows and not others, as once, few, many or a class when expanded.

V	J	size	D	DNA	CDR3
TRBV11-3	TRBJ2-3	NA	TRBD1	TGTGCCAGCAGCTTAGTCCAGACAGGGCGGACAGATACGCAGTATTTT	CASSLVQTGRTDTQYF
TRBV7-2	TRBJ2-3	once	NA	TGTGCCAGCAGCTCTCTAATCCGTACGCAGTATTTT	CASSSLIRTQYF
TRBV9	TRBJ2-1	NA	TRBD1	TGTGCCAGCAGGGCCGGGACAGAGTACAATGAGCAGTTCTTC	CASRAGTEYNEQFF
TRBV9	TRBJ2-5	NA	NA	TGTGCCAGCAGCGTAGCTCAGCGGCTCCAAGAGACCCAGTACTTC	CASSVAQRLQETQYF
TRBV6-5	TRBJ2-7	NA	NA	TGTGCCGCTATAGACCGGGAAAGGGACGAGCAGTACTTC	CAAIDRERDEQYF
TRBV7-8	TRBJ2-7	once	NA	TGTGCCAGCAGCTTAGCGTTAGGGACACCCTACGAGCAGTACTTC	CASSLALGTPYEQYF
TRBV30	TRBJ1-1	NA	NA	TGTGCCTGGAGTGTACCGGAGAAAACTGAAGCTTTCTTT	CAWSVPEKTEAFF
TRBV21-1	TRBJ1-5	few	NA	TGTGCCAGCATCCAATCGTTACAGCATTTT	CASIQSLQHF
TRBV19	TRBJ2-3	few	NA	TGTGCCAGTAGTATTACAGAATCGGATACGCAGTATTTT	CASSITESDTQYF
TRBV4-1	TRBJ2-7	NA	TRBD2	TGCGCCAGCAGCCACCCCAGCGGGAGAGGCTCCTACGAGCAGTACTTC	CASSHPSGRGSYEQYF
TRBV25-1	TRBJ1-1	once	NA	TGTGCCAGCAGTGAATCGGGGTACACTGAAGCTTTCTTT	CASSESGYTEAFF
TRBV6-1	TRBJ2-2	NA	TRBD1	TGTGCCAGCAGTTCGACAGGGGCAATTTCCGGGGAGCTGTTTTTT	CASSSTGAISGELFF
TRBV19	TRBJ2-3	NA	TRBD1	TGTGCCAGTAGTATAGCCCCCGGACAGGGGAATAGACGCACAGATACGCAGTATTTT	CASSIAPGQGNRRTDTQYF
TRBV27	TRBJ1-1	NA	NA	TGTGCCAGCAGTTTGGTAATTAACACTGAAGCTTTCTTT	CASSLVINTEAFF
TRBV14	TRBJ2-2	NA	NA	TGTGCCAGCAGCCAAGATGGTTCCAAGCGGACCGGGGAGCTGTTTTTT	CASSQDGSKRTGELFF
TRBV5-8	TRBJ1-1	NA	NA	TGTGCCAGCAGCTCCTGGCCGGCAGTTTCCCGCGGCCCTGAAGCTTTCTTT	CASSSWPAVSRGPEAFF
TRBV18	TRBJ1-5	NA	NA	TGTGCCAGCTCACCATACGAGAATCAGCCCCAGCATTTT	CASSPYENQPQHF
TRBV9	TRBJ2-7	NA	NA	TGTGCCAGCAGCGCCGTAGGTAACAGCCCCGAGCAGTACTTC	CASSAVGNSPEQYF
TRBV14	TRBJ1-2	NA	NA	TGTGCCAGCAGCCAAAATCATGGCAGCGTCGCGGGCTACACCTTC	CASSQNHGSVAGYTF
TRBV4-1	TRBJ1-6	once	NA	TGCGCCAGCAGCCAAGTTCAGGGGTATAATTCACCCCTCCACTTT	CASSQVQGYNSPLHF
TRBV6-5	TRBJ1-4	NA	NA	TGTGCCAGCAGTAATATTGCAACTAATGAAAAACTGTTTTTT	CASSNIATNEKLFF
TRBV27	TRBJ1-3	once	NA	TGTGCCAGCCGCCGGACGGCCGGAAACACCATATATTTT	CASRRTAGNTIYF
TRBV4-3	TRBJ2-2	NA	NA	TGCGCCAGCAGCTTTCAGGGCCCGGGAAACACCGGGGAGCTGTTTTTT	CASSFQGPGNTGELFF
TRBV7-9	TRBJ2-1	NA	TRBD2	TGTGCCAGCAGCTTAGAGGGTCTAGCGGGTCTTGCTGAGCAGTTCTTC	CASSLEGLAGLAEQFF
TRBV2	TRBJ2-2	NA	TRBD2	TGTGCCAGCAGTTTAGCGGGGGGCCGGAACACCGGGGAGCTGTTTTTT	CASSLAGGRNTGELFF
TRBV5-1	TRBJ2-7	once	NA	TGCGCCAGCAACTACCCAGGGGGGTCCCCCTACGAGCAGTACTTC	CASNYPGGSPYEQYF
TRBV18	TRBJ2-7	once	TRBD1	TGTGCCAGCTCACCAGGGGGACAGGGGGTATGGGAGCAGTACTTC	CASSPGGQGVWEQYF
TRBV29-1	TRBJ1-3	NA	NA	TGCAGCGTTGTGGCTAACTCTGGAAACACCATATATTTT	CSVVANSGNTIYF
TRBV5-4	TRBJ2-7	NA	TRBD2	TGTGCCAGCAGCTCGGGGACTAGCGGGAGGTCCAACGAGCAGTACTTC	CASSSGTSGRSNEQYF
TRBV4-1	TRBJ2-7	NA	NA	TGCGCCAGCAGCCAAGTCCAGGGCGGCTACGAGCAGTACTTC	CASSQVQGGYEQYF
TRBV5-4	TRBJ2-2	NA	NA	TGTGCCAGCAGCTTATCAGTGAACACCGGGGAGCTGTTTTTT	CASSLSVNTGELFF
TRBV11-3	TRBJ1-2	NA	NA	TGTGCCAGCAGCGAAGGGGGGGGGCGCCGGCATGGCTACACCTTC	CASSEGGGRRHGYTF
TRBV7-9	TRBJ1-1	NA	NA	TGTGCCAGCAGCTTAGGATTTGAGGGATCCACTGAAGCTTTCTTT	CASSLGFEGSTEAFF
TRBV6-1	TRBJ1-1	NA	NA	TGTGCCAGCAGTGAACTAGAAGGCAAAACTTTCTTT	CASSELEGKTFF
TRBV6-5	TRBJ1-3	NA	NA	TGTGCCAGCAGTCGTGACAGTCCCTTTGGAAACACCATATATTTT	CASSRDSPFGNTIYF
TRBV27	TRBJ1-1	NA	NA	TGTGCCAGCAGTTTATTCCAGGGAACTGAAGCTTTCTTT	CASSLFQGTEAFF
TRBV5-1	TRBJ2-7	once	TRBD2	TGCGCCAGCAGCTTGTTTGGGACTAGCGACTACGAGCAGTACTTC	CASSLFGTSDYEQYF
TRBV11-2	TRBJ2-7	NA	TRBD2	TGTGCCAGCAGCTCTCTAGCGGGGGTTTTCTACGAGCAGTACTTC	CASSSLAGVFYEQYF
TRBV6-5	TRBJ1-2	NA	NA	TGTGCCAGCAGTTATCAACAGGGACGCTATGGCTACACCTTC	CASSYQQGRYGYTF
TRBV7-9	TRBJ2-2	NA	TRBD2	TGTGCCAGCAGAAGCGGGGGCTCGAACACCGGGGAGCTGTTTTTT	CASRSGGSNTGELFF
TRBV9	TRBJ2-1	NA	TRBD2	TGTGCCAGCAGCGTGGCGGGGGGGTCCTACAATGAGCAGTTCTTC	CASSVAGGSYNEQFF
TRBV7-6	TRBJ2-2	few	NA	TGTGCCAGCAGCCGTACAGTGAACACCGGGGAGCTGTTTTTT	CASSRTVNTGELFF
TRBV5-6	TRBJ2-2	NA	NA	TGTGCCAGCAGCTTTAGGGCACGCTCCGGGGAGCTGTTTTTT	CASSFRARSGELFF
TRBV5-5	TRBJ1-2	once	NA	TGTGCCAGCAGCTTGGAGACGGAAGCTCCTCATGGCTACACCTTC	CASSLETEAPHGYTF
TRBV5-4	TRBJ2-7	NA	TRBD2	TGTGCCAGCAGCGGCGGCCCTAGCGGGAGGGCCACCTACGAGCAGTACTTC	CASSGGPSGRATYEQYF
TRBV4-2	TRBJ2-1	NA	NA	TGTGCCAGCAGCCAGATACTCGGGCGGCATATCTCCTACAATGAGCAGTTCTTC	CASSQILGRHISYNEQFF
TRBV30	TRBJ1-2	NA	TRBD1	TGTGCCTGGAGGGGGCGGGACAGGGGGCGAGGTGGCTACACCTTC	CAWRGRDRGRGGYTF
TRBV14	TRBJ2-1	NA	NA	TGTGCCAGCAGCCGTAGCAACCAGGACAAGCGGGTAGATGAGCAGTTCTTC	CASSRSNQDKRVDEQFF
TRBV7-9	TRBJ2-7	NA	TRBD2	TGTGCCAGCAGCTCCAGCACTAGCGACGAGCAGTACTTC	CASSSSTSDEQYF
TRBV5-1	TRBJ2-3	NA	NA	TGCGCCAGCAGCTTGGCCGGGCAGGACGGAGATACGCAGTATTTT	CASSLAGQDGDTQYF
TRBV6-5	TRBJ1-5	NA	NA	TGTGCCAGCAGTTACTCTCCCGATCAGCCCCAGCATTTT	CASSYSPDQPQHF
TRBV30	TRBJ2-7	NA	NA	TGTGCCTGGAGTGTAGGCTTCGGGTCTAACGAGCAGTACTTC	CAWSVGFGSNEQYF
TRBV6-1	TRBJ1-1	NA	NA	TGTGCCAGCAGAACCCGGTTTAACACTGAAGCTTTCTTT	CASRTRFNTEAFF
TRBV27	TRBJ1-4	NA	NA	TGTGCCAGCAGTTTTCGGGTCGCGACTAATGAAAAACTGTTTTTT	CASSFRVATNEKLFF
TRBV5-4	TRBJ1-1	NA	NA	TGTGCCAGCAGCTTGGAAGGGGGACAACTTGAAGCTTTCTTT	CASSLEGGQLEAFF
TRBV29-1	TRBJ2-7	NA	NA	TGCAGCGCCCAGGAGGGCAGTAATCCCTACGAGCAGTACTTC	CSAQEGSNPYEQYF
TRBV7-9	TRBJ2-1	NA	TRBD2	TGTGCCAGTTCCGGGGGGATAGCCTACAATGAGCAGTTCTTC	CASSGGIAYNEQFF
TRBV7-9	TRBJ1-2	NA	NA	TGTGCCAGCAGCTTCGACGCAAACTATGGCTACACCTTC	CASSFDANYGYTF